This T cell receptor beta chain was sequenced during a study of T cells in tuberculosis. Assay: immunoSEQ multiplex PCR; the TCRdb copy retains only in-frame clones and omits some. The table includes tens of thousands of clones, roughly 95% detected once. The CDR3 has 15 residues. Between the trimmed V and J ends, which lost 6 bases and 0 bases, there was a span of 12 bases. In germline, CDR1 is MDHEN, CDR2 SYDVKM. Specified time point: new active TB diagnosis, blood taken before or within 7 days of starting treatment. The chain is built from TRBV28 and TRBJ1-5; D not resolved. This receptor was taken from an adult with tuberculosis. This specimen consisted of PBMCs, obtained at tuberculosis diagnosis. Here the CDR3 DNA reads TGTGCCAGCAGACCTGAAGGCGGTAGCAATCAGCCCCAGCATTTT. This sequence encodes CASRPEGGSNQPQHF.